This is a list of T cell receptor beta chains from one sample in a study of shared clonotypes between healthy human individuals. This table comes from immunoSEQ multiplex PCR, and its TCRdb copy is limited to in-frame clones, with some not included. The sample carries some 1.4 million clones, about 96% recorded once. Sequenced input: naive CD4+ T cells sorted from blood. These receptors were collected from a man aged 30 to 39 in good health. CDR3s include the opening cysteine and the closing phenylalanine or tryptophan. The D gene is left open where the match is weak. Only some rows state a clone size, as once, few, many or a class for expanded clones.

>TRBJ1-2|TRBV28|few|-
TGTGCCAGCAGTTCGACAGCTAACTATGGCTACACCTTC
CASSSTANYGYTF
>TRBJ2-7|TRBV6-5|-|TRBD1
TGTGCCAGCAGTTACTTCGGGACAGGGGCTTACGAGCAGTACTTC
CASSYFGTGAYEQYF
>TRBJ1-5|TRBV2|-|-
TGTGCCAGCAGTGACAGGTCGGCCAATCAGCCCCAGCATTTT
CASSDRSANQPQHF
>TRBJ2-3|TRBV10-3|-|TRBD2
TGTGCCATCAGTGTGTCTAGCGGGTCCGAGGGCTACACAGATACGCAGTATTTT
CAISVSSGSEGYTDTQYF
>TRBJ2-1|TRBV10-3|once|-
TGTGCCATCAGTGAACGAGAGTCGGTTTACAATGAGCAGTTCTTC
CAISERESVYNEQFF
>TRBJ1-2|TRBV5-1|-|-
TGCGCCAGCAGCTTGGCTCAGACCCTAGACTATGGCTACACCTTC
CASSLAQTLDYGYTF
>TRBJ1-1|TRBV30|-|-
TGTGCCTGGAGTTTGATGGGTGCCACTGAAGCTTTCTTT
CAWSLMGATEAFF
>TRBJ1-4|TRBV6-5|once|TRBD1
TGTGCCAGCAGTTCCGACAGGGGGCAGGGTGAAAAACTGTTTTTT
CASSSDRGQGEKLFF
>TRBJ2-7|TRBV7-9|-|-
TGTGCCAGCATGAGCTGGGGGCAAAAGAGCTCCTACGAGCAGTACTTC
CASMSWGQKSSYEQYF
>TRBJ1-2|TRBV2|-|-
TGTGCCTGCGCAGGGAACCCCCTTGGAGGCTACACCTTC
CACAGNPLGGYTF
>TRBJ2-2|TRBV9|-|-
TGTGCCAGCAGCGTCCGGCCAGGGGAACCCGGGGAGCTGTTTTTT
CASSVRPGEPGELFF
>TRBJ2-6|TRBV5-4|-|-
TGTGCCAGCAGCGGCCCCCCAGGGACTGGGGCCAACGTCCTGACTTTC
CASSGPPGTGANVLTF
>TRBJ2-1|TRBV5-4|-|TRBD2
TGTGCCAGCAGCTTGTCTCCTAGCGGTACATACAATGAGCAGTTCTTC
CASSLSPSGTYNEQFF
>TRBJ2-1|TRBV25-1|-|-
TGTGCCAGCAGTGAGCCCAGGGGAATCTACAATGAGCAGTTCTTC
CASSEPRGIYNEQFF
>TRBJ2-5|TRBV27|-|TRBD1
TGTGCCAGCTCCCTCGACTTACAGGGGAAGACCCAGTACTTC
CASSLDLQGKTQYF
>TRBJ2-1|TRBV2|-|TRBD2
TGTGCCAGCAGTCTCGGACTAGCGGGAGCGGGGAATGAGCAGTTCTTC
CASSLGLAGAGNEQFF
>TRBJ2-7|TRBV11-3|once|-
TGTGCCAGCAGCTTTGGTTTAGGCGAGCAGTACTTC
CASSFGLGEQYF
>TRBJ2-7|TRBV2|-|-
TGTGCCAGCAGTGAAGCGTTGATCGGCTGGCAGTACTTC
CASSEALIGWQYF
>TRBJ2-7|TRBV19|-|TRBD1
TGTGCCAGTAGTATAATAGGGCGGCAATTTACCGGGACAGGGAAGCACGAGCAGTACTTC
CASSIIGRQFTGTGKHEQYF
>TRBJ2-5|TRBV5-6|-|-
TGTGCCAGCAGCTTGGTCGAGGGCCCCTTGTCCCAGTACTTC
CASSLVEGPLSQYF
>TRBJ2-7|TRBV5-8|-|-
TGTGCCAGCAGCTTGGAGGTCAGAACCTACGAGCAGTACTTC
CASSLEVRTYEQYF
>TRBJ2-1|TRBV12-5|-|-
TGTGCTAGTGGTTTGTCCACTGCGCTGCGGCAGACCCTCTCCAATGAGCAGTTCTTC
CASGLSTALRQTLSNEQFF
>TRBJ2-3|TRBV7-6|-|-
TGTGCCAGCAGCTCCCCCCCGGGCGGGTCGATTGAAGATACGCAGTATTTT
CASSSPPGGSIEDTQYF
>TRBJ2-1|TRBV18|-|TRBD1
TGTGCCAGCTCACCAAGTCGGGGACAGTACTACAATGAGCAGTTCTTC
CASSPSRGQYYNEQFF
>TRBJ2-2|TRBV28|once|-
TGTGCCAGCAGTTTCAGTTTTCACCCGAACACCGGGGAGCTGTTTTTT
CASSFSFHPNTGELFF
>TRBJ2-1|TRBV21-1|-|-
TGTGCCAGCAGAACCGGGACAGGATTCTTAAATGAGCAGTTCTTC
CASRTGTGFLNEQFF
>TRBJ2-1|TRBV28|-|-
TGTGCCAGCAGTCCCACCCGGGGCAGGGCCTACAATGAGCAGTTCTTC
CASSPTRGRAYNEQFF
>TRBJ2-7|TRBV18|-|TRBD2
TGTGCCAGCTCAGGGACTAGCGGGAGGGCCTTCACCTACGAGCAGTACTTC
CASSGTSGRAFTYEQYF
>TRBJ2-5|TRBV2|-|-
TGTGCCAGCAGATTGAAGGGGACCCAGTACTTC
CASRLKGTQYF
>TRBJ2-1|TRBV7-3|-|-
TGTGCCAGCAGCGCCTGGGACGGGGACAATGAGCAGTTCTTC
CASSAWDGDNEQFF
>TRBJ1-3|TRBV7-9|few|-
TGTGCCAGCAGCAACAGGGACGGAAACACCATATATTTT
CASSNRDGNTIYF
>TRBJ2-5|TRBV5-5|once|TRBD1
TGTGCCAGCAGTTCCCGGACAGGCAGGCAAGAGACCCAGTACTTC
CASSSRTGRQETQYF
>TRBJ1-2|TRBV5-1|-|-
TGCGCCAGCAGCCCATGGTACCCCGGGACGCAGAACTATGGCTACACCTTC
CASSPWYPGTQNYGYTF
>TRBJ2-1|TRBV9|once|-
TGTGCCAGCAGCGTAGGCCAAGTGTCCTACAATGAGCAGTTCTTC
CASSVGQVSYNEQFF
>TRBJ2-1|TRBV7-2|-|TRBD2
TGTGCCAGCAGCCGTCCGGGGAGTACGACTAGCGGAGAGTACAATGAGCAGTTCTTC
CASSRPGSTTSGEYNEQFF
>TRBJ2-7|TRBV5-1|-|TRBD2
TGCGCCAGCAGCGTGACTAGCGGGAGTTTCGAGCAGTACTTC
CASSVTSGSFEQYF
>TRBJ1-5|TRBV15|-|TRBD1
TGTGCCACCAGCAGAGAGGGACAGGGTTTCCAGCCCCAGCATTTT
CATSREGQGFQPQHF
>TRBJ2-6|TRBV5-1|-|TRBD1
TGCGCCAGCAGCGATGGACAGGGAGCCTCTGGGGCCAACGTCCTGACTTTC
CASSDGQGASGANVLTF
>TRBJ2-3|TRBV2|-|-
TGTGCCAGCACCCTTCGGGGGGCCCCCACAGATACGCAGTATTTT
CASTLRGAPTDTQYF
>TRBJ2-5|TRBV5-1|-|TRBD1
TGCGCCAGCAGCCAGGGACAGGCCCAAGAGACCCAGTACTTC
CASSQGQAQETQYF
>TRBJ1-1|TRBV9|-|-
TGTGCCAGCTCCGGACTGATGAACACTGAAGCTTTCTTT
CASSGLMNTEAFF
>TRBJ2-5|TRBV27|-|TRBD2
TGTGCCAGCAGTTTCCTGACTAGCGGGAGGTTTCCCGAACGGGAGACCCAGTACTTC
CASSFLTSGRFPERETQYF
>TRBJ2-3|TRBV28|-|-
TGTGCCAGCAGCCCTCAATATACGCAGTATTTT
CASSPQYTQYF
>TRBJ2-3|TRBV7-3|-|-
TGTGCCAGCAGGTCTGGGGGGCGGACAGATACGCAGTATTTT
CASRSGGRTDTQYF
>TRBJ1-3|TRBV30|-|-
TGTGCCTGGAGCGGGGGTGGTGGAAACACCATATATTTT
CAWSGGGGNTIYF
>TRBJ2-3|TRBV25-1|-|TRBD1
TGTGCCAGCAGTGCGACAGGGCTTACGCAGTATTTT
CASSATGLTQYF
>TRBJ1-1|TRBV6-1|once|-
TGTGCCAGCAGTGTCGGACTGAACACTGAAGCTTTCTTT
CASSVGLNTEAFF
>TRBJ1-2|TRBV19|once|TRBD1
TGTGCCAGTAGTATGGCCAGAGGGACAGGGATTTATGGCTACACCTTC
CASSMARGTGIYGYTF
>TRBJ2-2|TRBV6-1|-|-
TGTGCCAGCAGCCCAACAAGGAACACCGGGGAGCTGTTTTTT
CASSPTRNTGELFF